One TCR beta chain is described in this entry. These data come from a study of blood T cell repertoires in COVID-19. V shed 5 bases and J shed 0 bases, with 16 bases lying between them. The CDR3 totals 16 residues. Germline lookup yields CDR1 SGHRS and CDR2 YFSETQ. Sequencing was performed with immunoSEQ multiplex PCR; in TCRdb, only in-frame clones are kept and a portion is missing. Of approximately 97,000 clones in the sample, more than 75% were seen once. The sequencing sample was made of peripheral blood. The V gene is TRBV5-1, the J gene TRBJ2-3, with D possibly TRBD2 on 6 matching bases. This TCR was sampled from a human donor in a cohort sampled during active COVID-19. The CDR3 sequence is CASRATSPRSTDTQYF. As DNA, the CDR3 is TGCGCCAGCAGAGCCACTAGCCCACGTAGCACAGATACGCAGTATTTT.